The entry that follows covers one T cell receptor beta chain sequence. Its matching antigen is unknown. This record comes from a study of T-cell reconstitution after alpha-beta-depleted transplantation in children. Study observations and caveats: Several hundred expanded graft clones reportedly gave rise to the alpha-beta T cells present about two months after transplant. Among T cells one year after transplant, newly produced cells accounted for most counts and diversity. After transplant, high TCRbeta diversity at day 60 in some patients arose from surviving recipient T cells and thymic progenitors.

V was trimmed by 0 bases and J by 5 bases, leaving 17 bases between them. Germline-derived CDR1 and CDR2 are LGHNA and YNFKEQ. This CDR3 has 16 amino acids. The library targeted TCRbeta and was prepared with unique molecular identifiers. MiXCR, run by TCRdb on the PCR reads, gives a single entry per CDR3 protein. The sample has about 440,000 distinct CDR3 sequences; over 40% are singletons. Here the sequenced sample was PBMCs, taken before TCRalphabeta/CD19-depleted stem cell transplant. V and J are TRBV4-2 and TRBJ2-7, with D possibly matching TRBD1 (5 bases). This sequence was found in a girl aged 2 to 10 with aplastic anemia, due to receive a stem cell transplant. This CDR3 reads CASSQERGRAFHEQYF. The CDR3 nucleotides are TGTGCCAGCAGCCAAGAGAGAGGCAGGGCATTCCACGAGCAGTACTTC.